Below are 21 T cell receptor beta chains sequenced from a single sample in a study of identical twins. TCRdb reprocessed the 5' RACE reads via MiXCR and lists one record per CDR3 protein. The data contain around 500,000 distinct CDR3 sequences, approximately 14% of them seen just once; the ten biggest clones take up about 0.52%. This same sample was also taken into another study, of yellow fever vaccine responses in identical twins.

Sequencing input: CD4+ T cells sorted from blood. Receptor source: a woman aged 18-29 years in good health.

This clonotype was picked up many times. The rearrangement uses TRBV7-9 and TRBJ2-1, with 8 bases aligning to TRBD1. This CDR3 has 14 amino acids. Germline CDR1 and CDR2: SEHNR and FQNEAQ (reference sequence). Trimming took 7 bases from V and 6 from J; bases not matched to a gene: 8. The CDR3 is CASTGQGRPNEQFF. CDR3 DNA: TGTGCCAGCACTGGACAGGGTCGCCCCAATGAGCAGTTCTTC.

Only a few counts were recorded for this clonotype. This chain uses TRBV12-5 with TRBJ2-1; D gene unclear. The CDR3 loop spans 11 amino acids. In germline, CDR1 is LGHNT, CDR2 FRNRAP. Trimming pared 4 bases from V and 5 bases from J, leaving 3 bases between. CDR3 residues: CASGWDNEQFF. The CDR3 DNA reads TGTGCTAGTGGTTGGGACAATGAGCAGTTCTTC.

There are many counts of this clonotype. CDR3 nucleotides: TGTGCCAGCTCTCTGGGGAACAATGAGCAGTTCTTC. Protein: CASSLGNNEQFF. The rearrangement joins TRBV18 to TRBJ2-1; D is unclear. CDR1 and CDR2 from the germline V gene are KGHSH and LQKENI. Trimming took 6 bases from V and 5 from J, leaving 8 bases between them. The CDR3 is 12 amino acids. The variable domain in full, completed from reference TRBV18 and TRBJ2-1, reads NAGVMQNPRHLVRRRGQEARLRCSPMKGHSHVYWYRQLPEEGLKFMVYLQKENIIDESGMPKERFSAEFPKEGPSILRIQQVVRGDSAAYFCASSLGNNEQFFGPGTRLTVL.

The chain joins TRBV6-5 to TRBJ1-2; a weak D match, TRBD1 (5 bases). The CDR3 is 13 amino acids. In germline, CDR1 is MNHEY, CDR2 SVGAGI. Trimming left V 0 bases short and J 8 bases short, with 10 bases between. The CDR3, as DNA: TGTGCCAGCAGTTACTCTGGGGCCCCAGGCTACACCTTC. It encodes CASSYSGAPGYTF.

V gene TRBV6-2 or TRBV6-3 combines with J gene TRBJ2-3; possible D gene TRBD1, 6 bases. Germline CDR1 MNHEY, CDR2 SVGEGT. V lost 5 bases, J lost 3 bases, and 12 bases lay in between. The CDR3 spans 14 residues. This CDR3 is CASSHPTGTDTQYF. DNA for the CDR3: TGTGCCAGCAGTCACCCGACAGGTACAGATACGCAGTATTTT.

This rearrangement joins TRBV29-1 to TRBJ2-5, with D perhaps TRBD1 or TRBD2 (5 bases each). This CDR3 has 14 residues. Between the trimmed V and J ends, which lost 4 bases and 5 bases, there was a span of 17 bases. Germline V gene data show CDR1 as SQVTM and CDR2 as ANQGSEA. The CDR3 DNA is TGCAGCGTTGTGTACAGGAGGAGTGAGGAGACCCAGTACTTC. Amino acid sequence: CSVVYRRSEETQYF.

This clonotype was detected only a few times. This sequence joins TRBV10-3 and TRBJ2-1; D ambiguous. The length of the CDR3 is 13 residues. Germline-derived CDR1 and CDR2 are ENHRY and SYGVKD. V was trimmed by 11 bases and J by 0 bases, leaving 11 bases between them. The DNA for the CDR3 is TGTGCCTTCTCGGCGTTCTCCTACAATGAGCAGTTCTTC. This codes for CAFSAFSYNEQFF.

This clonotype was recorded many times. J is TRBJ2-3 and V is TRBV2, with 9 bases that match TRBD2. Germline CDR1 is SNHLY and CDR2 is FYNNEI. J gave up 2 bases and V 4 bases, and 4 bases lay outside the gene matches. This CDR3 has 15 residues. The CDR3 loop reads CASSGGGASTDTQYF. CDR3 nucleotide sequence: TGTGCCAGCAGTGGCGGGGGGGCCTCCACAGATACGCAGTATTTT. The full variable domain, with the rest looked up from reference TRBV2 and TRBJ2-3, is EPEVTQTPSHQVTQMGQEVILRCVPISNHLYFYWYRQILGQKVEFLVSFYNNEISEKSEIFDDQFSVERPDGSNFTLKIRSTKLEDSAMYFCASSGGGASTDTQYFGPGTRLTVL.

This chain connects TRBV20-1 to TRBJ2-7, with TRBD1 matching 8 bases. The J segment lost 5 bases and the V segment lost 6 bases, leaving 12 bases of the junction unmatched. CDR1 and CDR2 from the germline V gene are DFQATT and SNEGSKA (reference sequence). This CDR3 is built from 14 residues. The CDR3 bases are TGCAGTGCGATCAAGGACAGGGTTTTGAACGAGCAGTACTTC. It specifies CSAIKDRVLNEQYF.

This clonotype was detected a few times. This chain connects TRBV10-3 to TRBJ2-7; TRBD2 matches 8 bases. The CDR3 contains 18 residues. Germline V gene lookup returns CDR1 ENHRY and CDR2 SYGVKD. Unmatched junction bases numbered 15, after V lost 5 bases and J lost 0 bases. CDR3 in DNA: TGTGCCATCAGTTTAGATTGGACACTAGCGGAAAGCTCCTACGAGCAGTACTTC. Translation gives CAISLDWTLAESSYEQYF.

V gene TRBV2 combines with J gene TRBJ2-2; 8 nucleotides line up with TRBD2. The CDR3 is 14 residues long. Trimming took 10 bases from V and 4 from J; bases not matched to a gene: 8. The germline gives CDR1 SNHLY, CDR2 FYNNEI. The chain's CDR3 is CATHGGAFTGELFF. In nucleotides, the CDR3 is TGTGCCACCCACGGGGGGGCCTTCACCGGGGAGCTGTTTTTT.

This clonotype has at least ten counts. This chain uses TRBV12-3 or TRBV12-4 with TRBJ2-7; tentative D call: TRBD2 (5 bases). V was pared by 0 bases and J by 4 bases, with 7 bases between. The CDR3 runs to 13 residues. The CDR3 region has the DNA TGTGCCAGCAGTTTAGCGCGGACTTACGAGCAGTACTTC. Its translation is CASSLARTYEQYF.

A word on this clonotype: Relative to the germline gene, one junction end is altered; a read error may explain this. The chain combines TRBV7-7 with TRBJ2-1; D is undetermined. Germline loops: CDR1 SSHAT, CDR2 FNYEAQ (reference sequence). The CDR3 consists of 14 residues. In nucleotides, the CDR3 is TGTGCTAGCAGCTTAGGGTCAAATTGGGATGAGCAGTTCTTC. It codes for CASSLGSNWDEQFF.

A few counts support this clonotype. The V gene is TRBV27, the J gene TRBJ1-4; D not resolved. The ends were cut back, 0 bases at V and 3 bases at J, with 8 bases in the middle. Germline V gives CDR1 MNHEY, CDR2 SMNVEV (reference sequence). This CDR3 is 15 amino acids long. As DNA, the CDR3 is TGTGCCAGCAGTTTATCGAGCAGGCCTAATGAAAAACTGTTTTTT. It specifies CASSLSSRPNEKLFF.

The table lists this clonotype with many counts. The chain recombines TRBV6-5 with TRBJ2-2; no firm D call. Trimming removed 2 bases from V and 6 bases from J, with 10 bases in between. The CDR3 has 14 residues. The V gene's germline CDR1 is MNHEY and CDR2 SVGAGI. For the CDR3, the DNA is TGTGCCAGCAGTTACGGGCAGGAATCCGGGGAGCTGTTTTTT. Its translation: CASSYGQESGELFF.

The J gene is TRBJ2-1, the V gene TRBV4-1; 7 bases align to TRBD1. This CDR3 has 15 residues. V lost 3 bases, J lost 4 bases, and 6 bases stayed unmatched. Germline V lookup: CDR1 MGHRA, CDR2 YSYEKL. CDR3 sequence (DNA): TGCGCCAGCAGCCAGGCCGGGACAGCTTACAATGAGCAGTTCTTC. Translated, it gives CASSQAGTAYNEQFF.

The V call is TRBV5-1, the J call TRBJ2-1; D gene uncertain. The CDR3 covers 11 residues. The germline CDR1 and CDR2 sequences are SGHRS and YFSETQ. Trimming took off 6 bases at V and 7 bases at J, with 8 bases between the two ends. The CDR3 reads CASTTVNEQFF. The DNA for the CDR3 is TGCGCCAGCACCACGGTAAATGAGCAGTTCTTC. Looking up the rest from reference TRBV5-1 and TRBJ2-1 gives the full variable domain: KAGVTQTPRYLIKTRGQQVTLSCSPISGHRSVSWYQQTPGQGLQFLFEYFSETQRNKGNFPGRFSGRQFSNSRSEMNVSTLELGDSALYLCASTTVNEQFFGPGTRLTVL.

V is TRBV6-2 or TRBV6-3 and J is TRBJ2-7; TRBD2 might be the D (5 bases). The CDR3 contains 14 residues. Per the germline V gene, CDR1 is MNHEY and CDR2 is SVGEGT. V gave up 5 bases and J gave up 2 bases, with 13 bases separating them. This CDR3 reads CASSTGVPPYEQYF. For the CDR3, the DNA is TGTGCCAGCAGTACCGGGGTACCCCCCTACGAGCAGTACTTC.

This chain links TRBV28 with TRBJ2-3, with 11 bases lining up with TRBD1. The CDR3 runs 17 residues. V shed 5 bases, J shed 4 bases, and the junction held 11 bases outside the gene matches. Germline lookup yields CDR1 MDHEN and CDR2 SYDVKM. The CDR3 coding sequence is TGTGCCAGCAGTATCCCTTCCGGACAGGGGGCCGCAGATACGCAGTATTTT. Amino acids: CASSIPSGQGAADTQYF.

This clonotype was counted a few times. The chain recombines TRBV5-1 with TRBJ2-3; D is possibly TRBD1 or TRBD2 (7 bases each). The V end lost 6 bases, the J end lost 3 bases, and 17 bases lay between the germline ends. Germline CDR1 and CDR2: SGHRS and YFSETQ. There are 15 residues in the CDR3. The CDR3 sequence is CASTSGGGWTDTQYF. The CDR3 region has the DNA TGCGCCAGCACTTCAGGGGGGGGCTGGACAGATACGCAGTATTTT.

In this sample, this clonotype turned up a few times. The rearrangement links TRBV6-2 or TRBV6-3 to TRBJ1-6, with D uncertain. V was clipped by 0 bases and J by 5 bases, with 14 bases between them. This CDR3 spans 17 amino acids. From germline, CDR1 is MNHEY and CDR2 SVGEGT. CDR3 in amino acids: CASSYSKGPANNSPLHF. CDR3 DNA: TGTGCCAGCAGTTACTCGAAAGGCCCCGCTAATAATTCACCCCTCCACTTT.